The entry below gives a single T cell receptor beta chain sequence along with its context. Losses at the gene ends were 1 base for V and 5 bases for J; bases not matched to a gene: 7. The V gene's germline CDR1 is SGHTA and CDR2 FQGNSA. The CDR3 covers 16 residues. The data originate from a study of OX40 agonist ivuxolimab in advanced cancers. TCRdb keeps only in-frame clones here, not all; method: immunoSEQ multiplex PCR. The sample holds under 65,000 clones; under 95% are singletons and the top ten take about 0.46%. The sequencing used CD4+ or CD8+ T cells sorted from blood, collected in a trial of the OX40 agonist ivuxolimab. The TCR comes from an adult with an advanced solid tumor such as melanoma, head and neck, liver or kidney cancer. This chain uses TRBV7-2 with TRBJ2-2; TRBD2 matches at 7 bases. The CDR3 nucleotides read TGTGCCAGCAGCTTAGTGGCGGGAGAACGGACCGGGGAGCTGTTTTTT. Translating gives CASSLVAGERTGELFF.